The next 25 T cell receptor beta chains were all read from a single sample in a study of type 1 regulatory T cells. Each CDR3 protein is one row after TCRdb ran MiXCR on the reads. The sample consists of about 68,000 distinct CDR3 sequences, about 60% of them appearing once. No antigen has been identified for these receptors. The sample taken for sequencing was cultured T cells, either the whole culture or a sorted T cell fraction (not recorded which). Subset given: Tr1-enriched cell product generated in vitro against host alloantigens. These receptors originate from a human donor in good health.

This clonotype has only one observation. J is TRBJ2-3 and V is TRBV7-2; TRBD1 is a possible D gene (6 bases). V was clipped by 3 bases and J by 4 bases, with 11 bases between them. Per the germline V gene, CDR1 is SGHTA and CDR2 is FQGNSA. The CDR3 runs to 14 residues. The CDR3 is CASSFLKGADTQYF. CDR3 coding DNA: TGTGCCAGCAGCTTTCTTAAGGGGGCAGATACGCAGTATTTT.

The rearrangement joins TRBV12-3 or TRBV12-4 to TRBJ2-1; D is possibly TRBD2 (6 bases). The CDR3 covers 16 residues. The ends were cut back, 2 bases at V and 1 base at J, with 12 bases in the middle. DNA of the CDR3: TGTGCCAGCAGTTTATATGGGGCGGGATCCTACAATGAGCAGTTCTTC. It specifies CASSLYGAGSYNEQFF.

This clonotype was seen a handful of times. V and J are TRBV28 and TRBJ1-4; unclear D gene. Looked up from germline, CDR1 is MDHEN and CDR2 is SYDVKM. V was cut by 5 bases and J by 8 bases, with 12 bases left in between. The CDR3 runs to 13 residues. This CDR3 is CASSLQPPEKLFF. DNA for the CDR3: TGTGCCAGCAGTCTTCAACCCCCCGAAAAACTGTTTTTT.

This sequence joins TRBV28 and TRBJ2-3; possibly TRBD2 for D (6 bases). This CDR3 has 16 residues. CDR1 MDHEN and CDR2 SYDVKM come from the germline V gene. The V gene lost 2 bases and the J gene lost 0 bases, with 12 bases spanning the gap. CDR3 bases: TGTGCCAGCAGTTTAAGTACCAGCGGGAGCACAGATACGCAGTATTTT. Translation gives CASSLSTSGSTDTQYF.

The V gene is TRBV7-9, the J gene TRBJ2-1, with TRBD2 as a possible D gene (5 bases). The CDR3 has 15 amino acids. V was clipped by 4 bases and J by 8 bases, with 18 bases between them. Germline assignment: CDR1 SEHNR and CDR2 FQNEAQ (reference sequence). CDR3 in amino acids: CASSWFELAVYEQFF. CDR3 bases: TGTGCCAGCAGCTGGTTCGAGCTAGCAGTATATGAGCAGTTCTTC. The full variable domain, with the rest looked up from reference TRBV7-9 and TRBJ2-1, is DTGVSQNPRHKITKRGQNVTFRCDPISEHNRLYWYRQTLGQGPEFLTYFQNEAQLEKSRLLSDRFSAERPKGSFSTLEIQRTEQGDSAMYLCASSWFELAVYEQFFGPGTRLTVL.

The chain links TRBV7-9 to TRBJ1-5, with unresolved D. CDR1 is SEHNR and CDR2 is FQNEAQ in the germline V gene (reference sequence). This CDR3 comprises 14 residues. V was cut by 7 bases and J by 4 bases, with 14 bases left in between. CDR3 nucleotide sequence: TGTGCCAGCACCGTGGACCAGTCGAATCAGCCCCAGCATTTT. It specifies CASTVDQSNQPQHF.

This clonotype occurred once. V usage is TRBV10-2 and J usage is TRBJ2-7; D is unresolved. The CDR3 sequence is 15 residues long. V gave up 2 bases and J gave up 7 bases, with 18 bases separating them. Per the germline V gene, CDR1 is WSHSY and CDR2 is SAAADI. CDR3 residues: CASSEPQGSHGEQYF. CDR3 sequence (DNA): TGCGCCAGCAGTGAGCCTCAAGGATCCCATGGGGAGCAGTACTTC.

The CDR3 DNA sequence: TGTGCCAGCAGCCAAGATGCTCGCACAGCCCGTATCACAGATACGCAGTATTTT. This gives the protein CASSQDARTARITDTQYF. This chain connects TRBV14 to TRBJ2-3; D remains ambiguous. The CDR3 sequence is 18 residues long. V was trimmed by 0 bases and J by 2 bases, leaving 18 bases between them. The germline V gene has CDR1 SGHDN and CDR2 FVKESK.

This chain's CDR3 is CASTHLDNNEQFF. The CDR3 DNA sequence: TGTGCCAGCACTCATCTAGATAACAATGAGCAGTTCTTC. The chain employs TRBV7-2 and TRBJ2-1; D unclear. CDR1 and CDR2 from the germline V gene are SGHTA and FQGNSA. The length of the CDR3 is 13 residues. V was pared by 7 bases and J by 5 bases, with 12 bases between.

The table lists this clonotype with a count of one. The chain combines TRBV5-4 with TRBJ2-3; 10 bases map to TRBD2. J lost 14 bases, V lost 0 bases, and 6 bases had no gene match. This CDR3 region has 13 residues. Germline loops: CDR1 SGHNT, CDR2 YYREEE (reference sequence). Here the CDR3 DNA reads TGTGCCAGCAGCTTGGAACTAGCGGGACGATCGTATTTT. Translated: CASSLELAGRSYF. Full variable domain (outside the CDR3, taken from reference TRBV5-4 and TRBJ2-3): ETGVTQSPTHLIKTRGQQVTLRCSSQSGHNTVSWYQQALGQGPQFIFQYYREEENGRGNFPPRFSGLQFPNYSSELNVNALELDDSALYLCASSLELAGRSYFGPGTRLTVL.

The V call is TRBV3-1, the J call TRBJ2-7; 11 nucleotides line up with TRBD1. Trimming took 6 bases from V and 2 from J; bases not matched to a gene: 3. The CDR3 has 14 amino acids. Germline CDR1 and CDR2: LGHDT and YNNKEL (reference sequence). The CDR3 sequence: CASRGQGDTYEQYF. The DNA of the CDR3 is TGTGCCAGCAGGGGACAGGGGGACACCTACGAGCAGTACTTC.

This rearrangement joins TRBV12-3 or TRBV12-4 to TRBJ2-3; either TRBD1 or TRBD2 may fit D (5 bases each). V was cut by 6 bases and J by 9 bases, with 16 bases left in between. The CDR3 extends over 13 amino acids. The CDR3 DNA follows: TGTGCCAGCAGCCCTTTGAGGGGTCACACGCAGTATTTT. The encoded protein is CASSPLRGHTQYF.

This clonotype was seen at least ten times. The V gene is TRBV4-2, the J gene TRBJ1-4; D remains unclear. The CDR3 length is 11 residues. The V end was cut by 4 bases, the J end by 8 bases, with 5 bases between. CDR1 is LGHNA, CDR2 YNFKEQ, per germline. CDR3 DNA: TGTGCCAGCAGCCCGGGGGAAAAACTGTTTTTT. Residues: CASSPGEKLFF.

The chain has TRBV7-9 and TRBJ1-1; TRBD1 matches 9 bases. The CDR3 is 14 residues long. Germline CDR1 is SEHNR and CDR2 is FQNEAQ (reference sequence). Unmatched junction bases numbered 7, after V lost 6 bases and J lost 5 bases. The chain's CDR3 is CASRLGQGGTEAFF. The CDR3 bases are TGTGCCAGCAGGTTGGGACAGGGAGGAACTGAAGCTTTCTTT.

This clonotype was observed a handful of times. The chain has TRBV20-1 and TRBJ2-3; D gene ambiguous. CDR3 length: 12 amino acids. Trimming stripped 6 bases from V and 7 bases from J, with 14 bases between. The germline gives CDR1 DFQATT, CDR2 SNEGSKA (reference sequence). This chain's CDR3 is CSARPGVNTQYF. The CDR3 DNA follows: TGCAGTGCGCGGCCCGGTGTTAATACGCAGTATTTT.

The rearrangement joins TRBV6-6 to TRBJ1-6; D gene uncertain. Germline CDR1 and CDR2: MNHNY and SVGAGI (reference sequence). The CDR3 spans 13 residues. V was cut by 6 bases and J by 7 bases, with 10 bases left in between. In nucleotides, the CDR3 is TGTGCCAGCAGACGGGTCCTGAATTCACCCCTCCACTTT. Amino acid sequence: CASRRVLNSPLHF.

The chain carries TRBV20-1 and TRBJ2-1; no clear D. CDR1 is DFQATT and CDR2 is SNEGSKA in the germline V gene (reference sequence). The CDR3 is 13 residues long. V lost 4 bases and J lost 0, with 7 bases in between. CDR3 DNA sequence: TGCAGTGCTACCTCGAGCTCCTACAATGAGCAGTTCTTC. This encodes CSATSSSYNEQFF.

This clonotype has just a few counts. This chain connects TRBV5-1 to TRBJ2-2, with TRBD2 identical over 9 bases. The CDR3 extends over 18 amino acids. The V segment lost 3 bases and the J segment 3 bases; nucleotides outside the gene matches: 12. CDR1 SGHRS and CDR2 YFSETQ come from the germline V gene. The DNA for the CDR3 is TGCGCCAGCAGCTCCGGGCAGCTTCTAGCGGGGTACACCGGGGAGCTGTTTTTT. Translated: CASSSGQLLAGYTGELFF.

The chain is built from TRBV27 and TRBJ2-1, with 11 bases that match TRBD2. Unmatched junction bases numbered 8, after V lost 6 bases and J lost 4 bases. Germline V gene lookup returns CDR1 MNHEY and CDR2 SMNVEV (reference sequence). The CDR3 is 16 residues long. CDR3 protein: CASSTRSGRAYNEQFF. The CDR3 bases are TGTGCCAGCAGCACCCGTAGCGGGAGGGCATACAATGAGCAGTTCTTC.

A few counts support this clonotype. V and J are TRBV7-3 and TRBJ2-7, with 11 bases fitting TRBD1. Per germline, CDR1 SGHTA and CDR2 FQGTGA. The CDR3 consists of 13 residues. Unmatched junction bases numbered 8, after V lost 5 bases and J lost 11 bases. The CDR3 DNA is TGTGCCAGCAGCGCGGGACAGGGGGGAGAAAAGTACTTC. Protein: CASSAGQGGEKYF.

Written as DNA, the CDR3 is TGTGCCAGCAGCTTAGAAGCGGCCAATACGCAGTATTTT. As protein: CASSLEAANTQYF. The rearrangement uses TRBV7-8 and TRBJ2-3; D is perhaps TRBD2 (5 bases). V was pared by 1 base and J by 7 bases, with 9 bases between. This CDR3 spans 13 amino acids. The germline gives CDR1 SGHVS, CDR2 FQNEAQ.

The chain links TRBV15 to TRBJ2-3; D not certain. Trimming stripped 0 bases from V and 0 bases from J, with 13 bases between. Germline assignment: CDR1 LNHNV and CDR2 YYDKDF (reference sequence). The CDR3 contains 17 residues. CDR3 amino acids: CATSREGGFSSTDTQYF. CDR3 coding DNA: TGTGCCACCAGCAGAGAGGGTGGATTCTCTAGCACAGATACGCAGTATTTT.

This chain connects TRBV24-1 to TRBJ2-1; 9 bases align to TRBD2. This CDR3 region has 16 residues. Per germline, CDR1 KGHDR and CDR2 SFDVKD. V was pared by 1 base and J by 6 bases, with 6 bases of the junction left unmatched. The CDR3 sequence: CATSDFAGLASNEQFF. As DNA, the CDR3 is TGTGCCACCAGTGATTTTGCGGGACTAGCCAGCAATGAGCAGTTCTTC.

The V gene is TRBV7-2, the J gene TRBJ2-5; D is perhaps TRBD1 (6 bases). Per the germline V gene, CDR1 is SGHTA and CDR2 is FQGNSA. V was shortened by 4 bases and J by 0 bases, with 9 bases between the two germline ends. This CDR3 contains 14 residues. The CDR3 sequence is CASSSQGYQETQYF. The CDR3 DNA reads as TGTGCCAGCAGCTCCCAGGGGTACCAAGAGACCCAGTACTTC.

The chain uses TRBV15 and TRBJ2-1; 14 bases are shared with TRBD2. Germline CDR1 LNHNV, CDR2 YYDKDF (reference sequence). Germline trimming cut 1 base from V and 7 bases from J; bases unmatched to any gene: 9. This CDR3 has 18 amino acids. The CDR3 spells CATSRARTSGRIFNEQFF. The CDR3 nucleotides are TGTGCCACCAGCAGAGCCCGGACTAGCGGGAGGATATTTAATGAGCAGTTCTTC.